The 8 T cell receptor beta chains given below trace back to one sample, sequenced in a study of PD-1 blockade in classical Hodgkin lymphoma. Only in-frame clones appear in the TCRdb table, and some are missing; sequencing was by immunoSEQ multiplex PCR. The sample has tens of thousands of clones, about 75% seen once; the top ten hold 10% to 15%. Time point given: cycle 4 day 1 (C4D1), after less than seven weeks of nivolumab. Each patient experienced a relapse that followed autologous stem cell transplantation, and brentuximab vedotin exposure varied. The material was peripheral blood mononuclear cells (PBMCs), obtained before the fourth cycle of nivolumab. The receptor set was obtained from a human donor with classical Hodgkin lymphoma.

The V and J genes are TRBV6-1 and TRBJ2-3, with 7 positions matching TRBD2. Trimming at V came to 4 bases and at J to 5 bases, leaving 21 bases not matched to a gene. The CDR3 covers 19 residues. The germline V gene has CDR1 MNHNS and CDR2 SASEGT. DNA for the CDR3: TGTGCCAGCAGTGCCAGGATCTTCCCGGGGGAGCGGGGTGTAGATACGCAGTATTTT. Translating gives CASSARIFPGERGVDTQYF.

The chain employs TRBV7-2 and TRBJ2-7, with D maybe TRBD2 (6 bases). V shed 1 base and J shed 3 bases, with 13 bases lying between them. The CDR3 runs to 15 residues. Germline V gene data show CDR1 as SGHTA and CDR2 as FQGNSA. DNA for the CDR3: TGTGCCAGCAGCTTAGAGGCTAGCGTATACTACGAGCAGTACTTC. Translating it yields CASSLEASVYYEQYF.

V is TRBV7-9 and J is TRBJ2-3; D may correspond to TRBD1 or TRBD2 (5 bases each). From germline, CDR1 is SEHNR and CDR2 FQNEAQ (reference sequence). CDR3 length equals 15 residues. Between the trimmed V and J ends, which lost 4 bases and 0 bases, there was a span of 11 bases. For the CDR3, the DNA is TGTGCCAGCAGCTATGGGACCACTAGCACAGATACGCAGTATTTT. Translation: CASSYGTTSTDTQYF.

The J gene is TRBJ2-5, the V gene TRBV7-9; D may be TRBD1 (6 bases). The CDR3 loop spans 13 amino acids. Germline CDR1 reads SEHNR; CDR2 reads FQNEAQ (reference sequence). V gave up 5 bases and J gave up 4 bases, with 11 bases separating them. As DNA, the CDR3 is TGTGCCAGCAGCCCAACAGGGAGAGAGACCCAGTACTTC. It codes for CASSPTGRETQYF.

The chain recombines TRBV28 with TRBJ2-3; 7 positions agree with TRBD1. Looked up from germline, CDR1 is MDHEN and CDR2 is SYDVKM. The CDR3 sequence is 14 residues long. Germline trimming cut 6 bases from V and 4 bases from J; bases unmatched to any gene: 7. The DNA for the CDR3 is TGTGCCAGCAGAACTGGACAGGCGGCAGATACGCAGTATTTT. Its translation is CASRTGQAADTQYF.

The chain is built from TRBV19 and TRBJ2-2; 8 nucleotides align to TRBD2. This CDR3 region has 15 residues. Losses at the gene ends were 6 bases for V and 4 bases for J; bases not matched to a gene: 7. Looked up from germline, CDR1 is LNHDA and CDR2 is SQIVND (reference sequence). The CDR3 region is CASRISAGATGELFF. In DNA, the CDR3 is TGTGCCAGTAGAATCTCAGCGGGAGCCACCGGGGAGCTGTTTTTT.

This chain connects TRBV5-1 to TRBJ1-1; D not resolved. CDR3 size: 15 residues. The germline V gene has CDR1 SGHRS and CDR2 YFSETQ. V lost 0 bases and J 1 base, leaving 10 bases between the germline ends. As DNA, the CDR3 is TGCGCCAGCAGCTTGGGTGCGGTTTCGAACACTGAAGCTTTCTTT. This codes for CASSLGAVSNTEAFF.

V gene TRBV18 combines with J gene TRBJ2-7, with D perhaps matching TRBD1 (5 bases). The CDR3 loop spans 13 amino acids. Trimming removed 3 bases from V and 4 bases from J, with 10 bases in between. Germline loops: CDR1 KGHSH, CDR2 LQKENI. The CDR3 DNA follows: TGTGCCAGCTCACCGGCAGGGTGGTACGAGCAGTACTTC. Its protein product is CASSPAGWYEQYF.